The clone carrying this TCR beta chain has a handful of counts. The CDR3 consists of 11 residues. From germline, CDR1 is SGHTA and CDR2 FQGNSA. Trimming cost V 4 bases and J 5 bases, with 6 bases left between them. The authors sorted CD4+ cells into CD25+CD127- cells for 5 or 6 patients. Sorting separated CD4+ and CD8+ T cells out of PBMCs. RNA was extracted and reverse transcribed into cDNA as the sequencing template. Here immunoSEQ multiplex PCR was the method, and the copy in TCRdb shows in-frame clones only, minus some. The sample carries 35,000 or so clones, less than 55% recorded once. This entry is derived from a study of CD8+ T cells in alopecia areata.

This TCR came from a human donor with alopecia areata. Specimen: CD4+ Tregs sorted from blood. The V gene is TRBV7-2, the J gene TRBJ2-7; no definite D call. The chain's CDR3 is CASSSYHEQYF. The CDR3 DNA is TGTGCCAGCAGCTCATACCACGAGCAGTACTTC.